This T cell receptor beta chain came from a study of shared clonotypes between healthy human individuals. Overall study context: In total, the donors were a couple of women and a few men aged 18 to 49. Overall study results and limits: The four-donor shared clonotypes exceeded non-shared clonotypes in generation probability, with non-shared ones scoring lower. Sampling included only blood; tissue repertoires likely differ.

TCRdb's table, derived via immunoSEQ multiplex PCR, lists solely in-frame clones and lacks some. The table records about a million clones, 70% to 80% of them present only once. This clone has a handful of counts. The antigen remains unidentified. This CDR3 region has 14 residues. Germline CDR1 is LNHDA and CDR2 is SQIVND (reference sequence). Unmatched junction bases numbered 5, after V lost 5 bases and J lost 4 bases. The sequencing sample was made of memory CD4+ T cells sorted from blood. This sample's subset: CD45RA-negative fraction. The chain links TRBV19 to TRBJ2-5, with 9 positions matching TRBD1. The TCR was taken from a man aged 18 to 29 in good health. The CDR3 is CASSPRQGGETQYF. As DNA, the CDR3 is TGTGCCAGTAGTCCGCGACAGGGGGGAGAGACCCAGTACTTC.